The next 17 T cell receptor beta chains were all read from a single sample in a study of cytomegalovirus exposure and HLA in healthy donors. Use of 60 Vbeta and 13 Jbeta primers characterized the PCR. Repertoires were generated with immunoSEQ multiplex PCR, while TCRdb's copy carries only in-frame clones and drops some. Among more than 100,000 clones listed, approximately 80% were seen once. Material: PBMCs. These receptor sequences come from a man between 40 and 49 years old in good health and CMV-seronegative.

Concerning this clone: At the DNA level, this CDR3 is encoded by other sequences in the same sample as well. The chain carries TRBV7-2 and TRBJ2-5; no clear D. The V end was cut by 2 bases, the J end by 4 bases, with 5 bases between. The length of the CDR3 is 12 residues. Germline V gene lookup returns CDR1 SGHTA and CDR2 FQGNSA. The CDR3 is CASSLSRETQYF. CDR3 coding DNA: TGTGCCAGCAGCTTATCCCGAGAGACCCAGTACTTC.

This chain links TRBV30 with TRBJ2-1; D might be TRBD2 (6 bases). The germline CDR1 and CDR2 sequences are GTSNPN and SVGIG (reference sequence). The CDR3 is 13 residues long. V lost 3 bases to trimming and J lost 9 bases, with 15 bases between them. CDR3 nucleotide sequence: TGTGCCTGGAGCGCTAGCGATTGGGGTGAGCAGTTCTTC. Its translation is CAWSASDWGEQFF.

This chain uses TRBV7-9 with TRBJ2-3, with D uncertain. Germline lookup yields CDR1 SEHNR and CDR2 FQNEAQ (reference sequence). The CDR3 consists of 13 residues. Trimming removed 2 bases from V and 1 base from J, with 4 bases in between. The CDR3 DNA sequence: TGTGCCAGCAGCTTACTCGGCACAGATACGCAGTATTTT. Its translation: CASSLLGTDTQYF. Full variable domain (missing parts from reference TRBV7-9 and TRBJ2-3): DTGVSQNPRHKITKRGQNVTFRCDPISEHNRLYWYRQTLGQGPEFLTYFQNEAQLEKSRLLSDRFSAERPKGSFSTLEIQRTEQGDSAMYLCASSLLGTDTQYFGPGTRLTVL.

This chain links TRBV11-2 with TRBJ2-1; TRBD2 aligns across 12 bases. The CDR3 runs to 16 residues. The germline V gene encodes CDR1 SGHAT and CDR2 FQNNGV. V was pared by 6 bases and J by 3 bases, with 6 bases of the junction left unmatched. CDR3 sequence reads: CASSRLAGAIYNEQFF. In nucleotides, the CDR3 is TGTGCCAGCAGTAGACTAGCGGGAGCCATCTACAATGAGCAGTTCTTC.

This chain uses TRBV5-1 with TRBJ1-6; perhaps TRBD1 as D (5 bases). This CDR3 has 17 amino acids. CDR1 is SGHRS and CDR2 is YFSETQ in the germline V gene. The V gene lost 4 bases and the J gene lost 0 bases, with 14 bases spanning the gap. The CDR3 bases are TGCGCCAGCAGCACAGGTTCCCCCGGCTCCTATAATTCACCCCTCCACTTT. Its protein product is CASSTGSPGSYNSPLHF. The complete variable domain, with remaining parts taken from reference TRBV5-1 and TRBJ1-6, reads KAGVTQTPRYLIKTRGQQVTLSCSPISGHRSVSWYQQTPGQGLQFLFEYFSETQRNKGNFPGRFSGRQFSNSRSEMNVSTLELGDSALYLCASSTGSPGSYNSPLHFGNGTRLTVT.

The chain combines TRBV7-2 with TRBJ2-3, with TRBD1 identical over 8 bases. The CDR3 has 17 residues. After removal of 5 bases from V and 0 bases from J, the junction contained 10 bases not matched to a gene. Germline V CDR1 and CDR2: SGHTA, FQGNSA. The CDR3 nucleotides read TGTGCCAGCAGCGAACCGGGGCGGACAGGGAGCACAGATACGCAGTATTTT. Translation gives CASSEPGRTGSTDTQYF.

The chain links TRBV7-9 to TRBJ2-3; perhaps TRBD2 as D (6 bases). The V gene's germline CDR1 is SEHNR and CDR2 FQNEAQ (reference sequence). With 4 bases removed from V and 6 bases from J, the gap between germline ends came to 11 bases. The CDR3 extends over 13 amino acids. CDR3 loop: CASSSGSTDTQYF. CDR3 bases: TGTGCCAGCAGCTCCGGGAGTACCGATACGCAGTATTTT.

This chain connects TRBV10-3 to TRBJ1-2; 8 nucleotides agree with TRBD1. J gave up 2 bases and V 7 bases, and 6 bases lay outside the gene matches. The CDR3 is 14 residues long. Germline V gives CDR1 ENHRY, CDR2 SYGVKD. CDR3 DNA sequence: TGTGCCATCACCGGGACAGGTTCCAACTATGGCTACACCTTC. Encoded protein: CAITGTGSNYGYTF.

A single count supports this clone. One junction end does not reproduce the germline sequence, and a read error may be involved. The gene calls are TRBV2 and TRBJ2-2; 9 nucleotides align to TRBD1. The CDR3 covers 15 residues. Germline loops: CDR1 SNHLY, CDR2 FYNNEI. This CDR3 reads CASSGQGRNTGELLF. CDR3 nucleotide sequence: TGTGCCAGCAGCGGACAGGGGCGGAACACCGGGGAGCTGCTTTTT.

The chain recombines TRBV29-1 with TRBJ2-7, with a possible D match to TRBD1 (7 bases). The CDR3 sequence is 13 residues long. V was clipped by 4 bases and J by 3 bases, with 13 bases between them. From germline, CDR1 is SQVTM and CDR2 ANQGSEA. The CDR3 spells CSVGRGDLYEQYF. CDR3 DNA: TGCAGCGTTGGCAGGGGGGACCTCTACGAGCAGTACTTC.

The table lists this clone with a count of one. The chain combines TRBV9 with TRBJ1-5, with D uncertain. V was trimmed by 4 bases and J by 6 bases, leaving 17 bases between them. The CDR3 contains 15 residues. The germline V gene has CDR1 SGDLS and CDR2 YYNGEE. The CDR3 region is CASSPRGGVGQPQHF. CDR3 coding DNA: TGTGCCAGCAGCCCCCGGGGTGGGGTCGGTCAGCCCCAGCATTTT.

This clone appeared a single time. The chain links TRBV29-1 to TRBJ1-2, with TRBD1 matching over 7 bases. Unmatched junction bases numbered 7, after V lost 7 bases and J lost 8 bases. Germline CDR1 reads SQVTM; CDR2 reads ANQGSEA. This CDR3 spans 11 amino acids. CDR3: CSDKKGGGYTF. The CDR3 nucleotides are TGCAGCGACAAGAAAGGGGGCGGCTACACCTTC.

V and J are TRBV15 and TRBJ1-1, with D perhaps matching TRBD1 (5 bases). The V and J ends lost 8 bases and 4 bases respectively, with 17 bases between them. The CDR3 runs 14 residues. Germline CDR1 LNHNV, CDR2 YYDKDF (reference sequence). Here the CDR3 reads CATSLRDFSTEAFF. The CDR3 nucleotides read TGTGCCACCTCGCTAAGGGACTTCAGCACTGAAGCTTTCTTT.

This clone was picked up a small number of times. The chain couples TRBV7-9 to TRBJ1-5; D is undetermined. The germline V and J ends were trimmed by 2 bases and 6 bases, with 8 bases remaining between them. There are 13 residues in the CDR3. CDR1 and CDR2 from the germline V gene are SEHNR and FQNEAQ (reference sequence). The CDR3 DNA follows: TGTGCCAGCAGCTTACTTTCGGGTCAGCCCCAGCATTTT. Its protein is CASSLLSGQPQHF.

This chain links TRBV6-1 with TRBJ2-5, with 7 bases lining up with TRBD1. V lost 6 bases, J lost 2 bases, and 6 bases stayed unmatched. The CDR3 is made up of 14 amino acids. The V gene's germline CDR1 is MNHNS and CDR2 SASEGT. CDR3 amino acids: CASSPGQAQETQYF. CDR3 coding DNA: TGTGCCAGCAGCCCCGGACAGGCACAAGAGACCCAGTACTTC.

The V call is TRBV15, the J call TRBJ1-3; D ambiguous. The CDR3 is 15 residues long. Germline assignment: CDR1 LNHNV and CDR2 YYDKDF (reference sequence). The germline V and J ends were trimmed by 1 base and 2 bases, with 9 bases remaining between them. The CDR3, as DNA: TGTGCCACCAGCAGAGGTCCTGCGCCTGGAAACACCATATATTTT. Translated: CATSRGPAPGNTIYF.

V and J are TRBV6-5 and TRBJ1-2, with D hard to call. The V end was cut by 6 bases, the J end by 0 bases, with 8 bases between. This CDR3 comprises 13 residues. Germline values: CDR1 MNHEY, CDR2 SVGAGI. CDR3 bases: TGTGCCAGCAGCCTACAGCCTAACTATGGCTACACCTTC. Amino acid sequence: CASSLQPNYGYTF.